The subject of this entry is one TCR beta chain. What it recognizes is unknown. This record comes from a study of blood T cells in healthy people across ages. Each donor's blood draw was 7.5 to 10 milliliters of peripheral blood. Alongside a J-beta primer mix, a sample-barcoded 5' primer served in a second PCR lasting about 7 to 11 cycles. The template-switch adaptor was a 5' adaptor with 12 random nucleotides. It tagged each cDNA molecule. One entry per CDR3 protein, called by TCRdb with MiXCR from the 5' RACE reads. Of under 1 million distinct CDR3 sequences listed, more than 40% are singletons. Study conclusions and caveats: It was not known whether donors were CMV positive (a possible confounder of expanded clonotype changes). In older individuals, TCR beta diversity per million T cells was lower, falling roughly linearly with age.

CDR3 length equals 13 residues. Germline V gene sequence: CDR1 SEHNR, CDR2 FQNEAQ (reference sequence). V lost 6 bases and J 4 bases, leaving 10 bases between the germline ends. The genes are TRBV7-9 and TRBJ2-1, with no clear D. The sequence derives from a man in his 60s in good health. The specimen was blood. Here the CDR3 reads CASSQLSYNEQFF. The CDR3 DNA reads TGTGCCAGCAGTCAATTGTCGTACAATGAGCAGTTCTTC.